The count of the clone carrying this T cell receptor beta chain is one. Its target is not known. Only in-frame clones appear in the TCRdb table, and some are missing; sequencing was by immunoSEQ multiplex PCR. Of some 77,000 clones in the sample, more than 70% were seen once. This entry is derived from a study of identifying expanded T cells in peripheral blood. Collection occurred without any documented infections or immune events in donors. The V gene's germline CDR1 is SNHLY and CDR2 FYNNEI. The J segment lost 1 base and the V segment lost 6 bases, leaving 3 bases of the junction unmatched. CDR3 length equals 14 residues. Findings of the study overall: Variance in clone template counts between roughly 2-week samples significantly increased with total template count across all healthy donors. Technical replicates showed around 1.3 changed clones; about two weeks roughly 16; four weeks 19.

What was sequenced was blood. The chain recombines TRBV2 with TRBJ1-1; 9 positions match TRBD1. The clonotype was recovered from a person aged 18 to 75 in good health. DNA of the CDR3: TGTGCCAGCAGGGCGGGACAGGGGAACACTGAAGCTTTCTTT. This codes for CASRAGQGNTEAFF.